The count of the clone carrying this TCR beta chain is one. This CDR3 comprises 14 residues. CDR1 SGHVS and CDR2 FQNEAQ come from the germline V gene. Trimming cost V 5 bases and J 2 bases, with 10 bases left between them. The source of the sample is a study of blood T cell repertoires in COVID-19. Study details: The analysed material was cDNA or gDNA that came from T cells, B-cell-depleted T cells, or PBMCs.

TCRdb keeps only in-frame clones here, not all; method: immunoSEQ multiplex PCR. The data contain roughly 320,000 clones, around 92% of them singletons. The chain combines TRBV7-8 with TRBJ1-5; maybe TRBD1 (6 bases). The specimen was peripheral blood. The clonotype was recovered from a woman between 25 and 40 years old with COVID-19, enrolled during active disease. CDR3 coding DNA: TGTGCCAGCAGCCCAGGGGTTGGCAATCAGCCCCAGCATTTT. Translation: CASSPGVGNQPQHF.